One sample yielded the 7 T cell receptor beta chains listed below, sequenced in a study of blood T cell repertoires in COVID-19. Method: immunoSEQ multiplex PCR; TCRdb's copy keeps in-frame clones and lacks some. The sample carries 90,000 to 120,000 clones, roughly 90% recorded once. Sequenced material: peripheral blood. The origin of the receptors is a man aged 35 to 55 with active or convalescent COVID-19.

The chain is built from TRBV6-2 or TRBV6-3 and TRBJ2-1; D ambiguous. The CDR3 covers 16 residues. V lost 0 bases to trimming and J lost 0 bases, with 9 bases between them. Per the germline V gene, CDR1 is MNHEY and CDR2 is SVGEGT. DNA for the CDR3: TGTGCCAGCAGTTACTCACGACTGCTCTCCTACAATGAGCAGTTCTTC. This translates into CASSYSRLLSYNEQFF.

The chain couples TRBV27 to TRBJ1-2; 7 bases match TRBD1. The germline gives CDR1 MNHEY, CDR2 SMNVEV (reference sequence). CDR3 length: 15 amino acids. The V and J ends lost 6 bases and 4 bases, in that order; junction bases with no gene match: 11. The CDR3 protein is CASRPSGTVSYGYTF. The CDR3 DNA is TGTGCCAGCAGGCCCTCCGGGACAGTTAGCTATGGCTACACCTTC.

The chain couples TRBV28 to TRBJ1-5; 7 positions agree with TRBD1. CDR3 length: 14 amino acids. Per germline, CDR1 MDHEN and CDR2 SYDVKM. V trimming: 3 bases; J trimming: 9 bases; junction bases outside the gene matches: 8. The CDR3 is CASSFQGGPGPQHF. The CDR3 DNA sequence: TGTGCCAGCAGTTTTCAGGGGGGCCCGGGGCCCCAGCATTTT.

The rearrangement joins TRBV6-5 to TRBJ1-2; 7 bases align to TRBD1. Germline-derived CDR1 and CDR2 are MNHEY and SVGAGI. Trimming at V came to 4 bases and at J to 5 bases, leaving 7 bases not matched to a gene. The CDR3 length is 14 residues. CDR3 in amino acids: CASSFSGGAYGYTF. The CDR3 region has the DNA TGTGCCAGCAGTTTTTCAGGGGGAGCATATGGCTACACCTTC.

The chain joins TRBV28 to TRBJ1-5; D is perhaps TRBD1 (5 bases). V was shortened by 8 bases and J by 5 bases, with 13 bases between the two germline ends. Germline V CDR1 and CDR2: MDHEN, SYDVKM. The CDR3 is 13 residues long. CDR3 sequence: CASGHGADQPQHF. As DNA, the CDR3 is TGTGCCAGCGGGCATGGGGCCGATCAGCCCCAGCATTTT.

V and J are TRBV28 and TRBJ2-1; no definite D call. The CDR3 covers 11 residues. Germline V gene data show CDR1 as MDHEN and CDR2 as SYDVKM. V lost 7 bases and J lost 3, with 4 bases in between. CDR3 sequence: CASKYYNEQFF. In DNA, the CDR3 is TGTGCCAGCAAATACTACAATGAGCAGTTCTTC.

The chain recombines TRBV6-2 or TRBV6-3 with TRBJ1-4; weak D call: TRBD1 (6 bases). V lost 10 bases, J lost 8 bases, and 17 bases lay in between. The CDR3 loop spans 13 amino acids. The germline CDR1 and CDR2 sequences are MNHEY and SVGEGT. The CDR3 DNA reads as TGTGCCACCACCCCCCTCCAGGGGGAAAAACTGTTTTTT. Protein: CATTPLQGEKLFF.